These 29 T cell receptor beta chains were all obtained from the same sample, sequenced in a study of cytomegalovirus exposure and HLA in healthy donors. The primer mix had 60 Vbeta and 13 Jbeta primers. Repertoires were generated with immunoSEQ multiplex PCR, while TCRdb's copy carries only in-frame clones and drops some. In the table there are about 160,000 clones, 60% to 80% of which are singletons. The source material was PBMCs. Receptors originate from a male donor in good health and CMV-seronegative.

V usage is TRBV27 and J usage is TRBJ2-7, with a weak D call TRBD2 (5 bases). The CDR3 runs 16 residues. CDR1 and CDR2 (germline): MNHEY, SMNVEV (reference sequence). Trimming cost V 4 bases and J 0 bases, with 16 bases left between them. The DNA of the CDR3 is TGTGCCAGCAGTTCCCGGACTTTCCGGAGCTCCTACGAGCAGTACTTC. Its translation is CASSSRTFRSSYEQYF.

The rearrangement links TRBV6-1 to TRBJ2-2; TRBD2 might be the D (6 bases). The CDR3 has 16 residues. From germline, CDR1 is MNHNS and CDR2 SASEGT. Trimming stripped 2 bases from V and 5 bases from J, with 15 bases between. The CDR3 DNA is TGTGCCAGCAGTGAATCGGGGATAGGAGGGACCGGGGAGCTGTTTTTT. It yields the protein CASSESGIGGTGELFF.

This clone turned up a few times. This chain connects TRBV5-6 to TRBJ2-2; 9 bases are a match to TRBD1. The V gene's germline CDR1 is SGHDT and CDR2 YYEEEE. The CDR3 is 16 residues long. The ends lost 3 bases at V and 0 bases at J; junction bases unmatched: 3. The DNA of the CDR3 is TGTGCCAGCAGCTCCTACAGGGGGCCGAACACCGGGGAGCTGTTTTTT. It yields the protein CASSSYRGPNTGELFF.

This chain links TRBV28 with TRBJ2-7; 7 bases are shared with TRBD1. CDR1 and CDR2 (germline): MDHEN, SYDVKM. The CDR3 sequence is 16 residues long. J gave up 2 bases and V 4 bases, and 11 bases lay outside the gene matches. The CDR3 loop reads CASSSLRQGPTYEQYF. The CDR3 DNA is TGTGCCAGCAGTTCCCTAAGACAGGGACCCACCTACGAGCAGTACTTC.

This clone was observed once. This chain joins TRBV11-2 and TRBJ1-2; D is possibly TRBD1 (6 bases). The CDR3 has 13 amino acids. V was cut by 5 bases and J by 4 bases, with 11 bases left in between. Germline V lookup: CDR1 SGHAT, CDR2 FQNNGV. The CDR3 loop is CASSPTGTYGYTF. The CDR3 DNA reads TGTGCCAGCAGCCCCACAGGGACCTATGGCTACACCTTC. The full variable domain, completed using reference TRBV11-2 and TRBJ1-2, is EAGVAQSPRYKIIEKRQSVAFWCNPISGHATLYWYQQILGQGPKLLIQFQNNGVVDDSQLPKDRFSAERLKGVDSTLKIQPAKLEDSAVYLCASSPTGTYGYTFGSGTRLTVV.

CDR3 sequence: CASSFRGGGVEQYF. The CDR3 DNA sequence: TGTGCCAGCAGCTTCCGTGGCGGGGGGGTCGAGCAGTACTTC. V gene TRBV7-9 combines with J gene TRBJ2-7, with 9 bases identical to TRBD2. J was trimmed by 6 bases and V by 3 bases; bases with no gene match: 6. This CDR3 is built from 14 residues. Germline CDR1 is SEHNR and CDR2 is FQNEAQ (reference sequence).

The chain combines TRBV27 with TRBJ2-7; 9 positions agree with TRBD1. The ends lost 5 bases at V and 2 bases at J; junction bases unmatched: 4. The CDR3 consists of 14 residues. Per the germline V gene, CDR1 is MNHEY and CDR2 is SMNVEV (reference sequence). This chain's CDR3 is CASSVGQGPYEQYF. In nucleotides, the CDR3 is TGTGCCAGCAGTGTAGGACAGGGGCCCTACGAGCAGTACTTC.

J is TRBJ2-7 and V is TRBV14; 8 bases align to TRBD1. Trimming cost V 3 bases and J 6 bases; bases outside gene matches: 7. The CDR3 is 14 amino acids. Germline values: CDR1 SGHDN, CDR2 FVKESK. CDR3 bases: TGTGCCAGCAGCCAGGACAGGGTATCGGCCGAGCAGTACTTC. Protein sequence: CASSQDRVSAEQYF.

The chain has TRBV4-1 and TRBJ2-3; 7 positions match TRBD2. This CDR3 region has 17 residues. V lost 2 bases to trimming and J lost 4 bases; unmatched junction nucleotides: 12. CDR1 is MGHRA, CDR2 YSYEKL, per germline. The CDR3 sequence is CASSQPTSEVRADTQYF. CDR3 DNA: TGCGCCAGCAGCCAACCCACTAGCGAAGTAAGGGCAGATACGCAGTATTTT.

The CDR3 coding sequence is TGTGCCAGCTCGAGTCCATTGAACTATGGCTACACCTTC. The encoded protein is CASSSPLNYGYTF. The gene calls are TRBV5-4 and TRBJ1-2; D remains ambiguous. The CDR3 covers 13 residues. Trimming shortened V by 7 bases and J by 2 bases, and 12 bases separated the two germline ends. Germline CDR1 SGHNT, CDR2 YYREEE (reference sequence).

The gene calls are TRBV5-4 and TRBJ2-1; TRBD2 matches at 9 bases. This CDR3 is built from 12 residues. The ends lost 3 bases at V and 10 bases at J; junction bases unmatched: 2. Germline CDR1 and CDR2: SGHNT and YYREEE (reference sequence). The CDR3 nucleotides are TGTGCCAGCAGCTGGACTAGCGACGAGCAGTTCTTC. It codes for CASSWTSDEQFF.

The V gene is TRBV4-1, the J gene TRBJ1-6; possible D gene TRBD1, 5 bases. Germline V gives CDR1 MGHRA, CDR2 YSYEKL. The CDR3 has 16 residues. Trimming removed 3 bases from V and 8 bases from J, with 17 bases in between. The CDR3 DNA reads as TGCGCCAGCAGCCACCCCGGACGCGGAGGGGATTCACCCCTCCACTTT. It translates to CASSHPGRGGDSPLHF.

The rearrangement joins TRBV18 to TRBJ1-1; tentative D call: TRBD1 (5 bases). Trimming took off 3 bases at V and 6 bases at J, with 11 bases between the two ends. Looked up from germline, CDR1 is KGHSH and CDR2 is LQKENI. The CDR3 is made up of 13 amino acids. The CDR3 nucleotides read TGTGCCAGCTCACCGGGCGACAGAGCTGAAGCTTTCTTT. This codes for CASSPGDRAEAFF.

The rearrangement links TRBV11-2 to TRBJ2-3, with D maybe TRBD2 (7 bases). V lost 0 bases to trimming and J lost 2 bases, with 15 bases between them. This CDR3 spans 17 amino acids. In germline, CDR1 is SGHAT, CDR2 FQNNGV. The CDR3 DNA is TGTGCCAGCAGCTTAGACCTACGGGGGGCCGTCACAGATACGCAGTATTTT. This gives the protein CASSLDLRGAVTDTQYF.

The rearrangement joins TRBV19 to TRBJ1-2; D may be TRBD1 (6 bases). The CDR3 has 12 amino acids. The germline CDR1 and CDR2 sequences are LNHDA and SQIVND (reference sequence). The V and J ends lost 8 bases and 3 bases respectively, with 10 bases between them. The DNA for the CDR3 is TGTGCCAGTTGTAACAGGGACTATGGCTACACCTTC. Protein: CASCNRDYGYTF.

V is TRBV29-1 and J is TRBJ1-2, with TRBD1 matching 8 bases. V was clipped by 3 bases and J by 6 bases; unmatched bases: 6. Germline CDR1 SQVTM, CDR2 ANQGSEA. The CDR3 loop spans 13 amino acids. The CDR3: CSVDGQGTNGYTF. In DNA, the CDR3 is TGCAGCGTTGATGGACAGGGAACCAATGGCTACACCTTC.

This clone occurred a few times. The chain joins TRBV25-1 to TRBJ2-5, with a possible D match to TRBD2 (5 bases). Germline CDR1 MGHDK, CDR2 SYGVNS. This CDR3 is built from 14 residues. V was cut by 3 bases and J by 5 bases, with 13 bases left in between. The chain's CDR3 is CASSDTRRWETQYF. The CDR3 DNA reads TGTGCCAGCAGTGATACCCGGAGGTGGGAGACCCAGTACTTC.

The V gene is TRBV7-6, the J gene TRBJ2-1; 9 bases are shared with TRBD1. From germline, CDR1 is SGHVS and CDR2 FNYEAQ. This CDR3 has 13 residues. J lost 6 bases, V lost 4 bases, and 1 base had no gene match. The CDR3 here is CASSSTGGNEQFF. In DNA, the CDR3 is TGTGCCAGCAGCTCGACAGGGGGCAATGAGCAGTTCTTC.

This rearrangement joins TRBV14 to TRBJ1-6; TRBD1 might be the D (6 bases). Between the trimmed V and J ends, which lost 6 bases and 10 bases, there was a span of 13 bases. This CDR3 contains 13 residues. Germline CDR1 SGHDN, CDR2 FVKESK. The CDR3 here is CASRLTGKSPLHF. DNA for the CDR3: TGTGCCAGCAGGCTAACAGGGAAATCACCCCTCCACTTT.

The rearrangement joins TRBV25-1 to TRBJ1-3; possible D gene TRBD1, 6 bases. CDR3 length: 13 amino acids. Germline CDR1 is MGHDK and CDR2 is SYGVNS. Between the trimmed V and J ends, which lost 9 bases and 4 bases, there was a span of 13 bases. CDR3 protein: CASQTGGGNTIYF. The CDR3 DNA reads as TGTGCCAGTCAGACAGGTGGAGGAAACACCATATATTTT.

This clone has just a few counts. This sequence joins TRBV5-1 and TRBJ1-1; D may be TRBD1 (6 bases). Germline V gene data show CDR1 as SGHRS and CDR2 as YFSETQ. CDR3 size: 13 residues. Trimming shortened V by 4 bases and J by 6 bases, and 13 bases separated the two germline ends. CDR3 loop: CASSPDSFPEAFF. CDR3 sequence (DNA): TGCGCCAGCAGCCCGGACAGCTTCCCTGAAGCTTTCTTT.

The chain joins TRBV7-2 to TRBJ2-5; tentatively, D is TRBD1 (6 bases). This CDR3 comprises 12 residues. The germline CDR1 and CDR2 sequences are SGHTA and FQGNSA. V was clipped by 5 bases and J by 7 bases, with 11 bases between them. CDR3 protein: CASSAGVGTQYF. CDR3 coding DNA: TGTGCCAGCAGCGCAGGGGTGGGGACCCAGTACTTC. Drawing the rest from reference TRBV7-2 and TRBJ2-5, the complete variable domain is GAGVSQSPSNKVTEKGKDVELRCDPISGHTALYWYRQSLGQGLEFLIYFQGNSAPDKSGLPSDRFSAERTGGSVSTLTIQRTQQEDSAVYLCASSAGVGTQYFGPGTRLLVL.

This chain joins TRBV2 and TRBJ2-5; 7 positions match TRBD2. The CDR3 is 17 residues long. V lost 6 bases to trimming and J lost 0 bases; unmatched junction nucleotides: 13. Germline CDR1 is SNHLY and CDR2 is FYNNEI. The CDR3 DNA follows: TGTGCCAGCAGCCGCTCACGGTCTAGCGGAGACCAAGAGACCCAGTACTTC. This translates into CASSRSRSSGDQETQYF.

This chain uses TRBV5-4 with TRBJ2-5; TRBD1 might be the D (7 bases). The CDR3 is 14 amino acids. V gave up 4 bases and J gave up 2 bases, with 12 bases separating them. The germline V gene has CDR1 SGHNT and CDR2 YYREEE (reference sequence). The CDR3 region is CASSLAGQQETQYF. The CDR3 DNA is TGTGCCAGCAGCCTGGCGGGACAGCAAGAGACCCAGTACTTC.

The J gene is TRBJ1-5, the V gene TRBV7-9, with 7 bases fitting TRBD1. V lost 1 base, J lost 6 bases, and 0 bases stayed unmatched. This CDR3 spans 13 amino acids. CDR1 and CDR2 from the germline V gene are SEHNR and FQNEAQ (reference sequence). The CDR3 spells CASSLGDSQPQHF. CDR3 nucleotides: TGTGCCAGCAGCTTAGGGGACAGTCAGCCCCAGCATTTT.

The chain's CDR3 is CASSQPGTGGETQYF. In nucleotides, the CDR3 is TGTGCCAGCAGCCAACCTGGGACTGGCGGTGAGACCCAGTACTTC. This chain joins TRBV4-2 and TRBJ2-5; perhaps TRBD2 as D (6 bases). CDR3 length: 15 amino acids. Germline lookup yields CDR1 LGHNA and CDR2 YNFKEQ. V was trimmed by 2 bases and J by 5 bases, leaving 15 bases between them.

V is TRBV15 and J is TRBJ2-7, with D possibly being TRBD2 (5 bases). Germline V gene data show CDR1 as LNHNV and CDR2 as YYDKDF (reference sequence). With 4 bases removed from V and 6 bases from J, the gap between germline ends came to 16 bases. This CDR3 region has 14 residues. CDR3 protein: CATSKPDFSPEQYF. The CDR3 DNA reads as TGTGCCACCAGCAAACCGGACTTCTCACCCGAGCAGTACTTC.

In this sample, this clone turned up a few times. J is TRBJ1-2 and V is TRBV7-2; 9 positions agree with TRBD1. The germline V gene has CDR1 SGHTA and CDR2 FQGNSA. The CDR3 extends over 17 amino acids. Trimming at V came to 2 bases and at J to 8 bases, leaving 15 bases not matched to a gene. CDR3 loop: CASSLSSLTGGIGGYTF. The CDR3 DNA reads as TGTGCCAGCAGCTTATCTAGTCTTACAGGGGGCATAGGGGGCTACACCTTC.

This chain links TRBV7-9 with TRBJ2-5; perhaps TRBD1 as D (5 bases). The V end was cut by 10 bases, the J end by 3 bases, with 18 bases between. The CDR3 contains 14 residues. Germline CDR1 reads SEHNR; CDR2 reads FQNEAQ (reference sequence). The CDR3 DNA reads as TGTGCCACTCCCACGCTGGCAGGGAAAGAGACCCAGTACTTC. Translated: CATPTLAGKETQYF.